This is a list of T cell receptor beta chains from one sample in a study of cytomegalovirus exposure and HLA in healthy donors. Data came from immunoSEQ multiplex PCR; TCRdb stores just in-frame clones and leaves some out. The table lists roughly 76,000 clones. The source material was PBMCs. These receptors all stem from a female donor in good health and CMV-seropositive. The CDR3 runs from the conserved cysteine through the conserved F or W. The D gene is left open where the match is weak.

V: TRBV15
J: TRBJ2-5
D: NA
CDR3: CATSRGQSQETQYF
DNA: TGTGCCACCAGCAGAGGACAGAGCCAAGAGACCCAGTACTTC

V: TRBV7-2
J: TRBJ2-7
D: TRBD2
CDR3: CASSQGREYEQYF
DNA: TGTGCCAGCAGCCAAGGGCGGGAGTACGAGCAGTACTTC

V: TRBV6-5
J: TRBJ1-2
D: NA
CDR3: CASTRGNGYTF
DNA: TGTGCCAGCACTCGAGGGAATGGCTACACCTTC

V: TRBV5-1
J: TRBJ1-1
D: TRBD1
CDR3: CASSPGQGDTEAFF
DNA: TGCGCCAGCAGCCCAGGACAGGGGGACACTGAAGCTTTCTTT

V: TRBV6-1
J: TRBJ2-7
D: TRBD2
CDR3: CASSAKIPGLAGGAYEQYF
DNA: TGTGCCAGCAGTGCTAAAATCCCAGGACTAGCGGGAGGCGCCTACGAGCAGTACTTC

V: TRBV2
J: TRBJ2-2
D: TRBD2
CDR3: CASSLLATDTGELFF
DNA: TGTGCCAGCAGTCTACTAGCGACTGACACCGGGGAGCTGTTTTTT

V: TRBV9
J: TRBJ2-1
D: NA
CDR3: CASSVVGESSYNEQFF
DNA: TGTGCCAGCAGCGTGGTCGGGGAAAGCTCCTACAATGAGCAGTTCTTC

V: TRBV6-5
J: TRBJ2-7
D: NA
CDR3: CASSKDRYEQYF
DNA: TGTGCCAGCAGTAAGGACAGATACGAGCAGTACTTC

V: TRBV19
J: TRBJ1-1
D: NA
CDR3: CASSMLGSTEAFF
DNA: TGTGCCAGTAGTATGCTAGGGAGCACTGAAGCTTTCTTT

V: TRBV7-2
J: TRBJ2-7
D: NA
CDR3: CASSLGTSSYEQYF
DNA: TGTGCCAGCAGCTTAGGCACCAGCTCCTACGAGCAGTACTTC

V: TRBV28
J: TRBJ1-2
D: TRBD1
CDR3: CASNTQGQANYGYTF
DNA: TGTGCCAGCAACACACAGGGGCAAGCTAACTATGGCTACACCTTC

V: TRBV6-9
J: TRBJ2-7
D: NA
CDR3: CASSIFPEAPTKTYEQYF
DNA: TGTGCCAGCAGCATATTTCCTGAAGCGCCGACCAAAACCTACGAGCAGTACTTC

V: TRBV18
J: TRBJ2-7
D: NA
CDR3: CASSETGKRSEQYF
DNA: TGTGCCAGCTCAGAAACAGGGAAGCGTTCCGAGCAGTACTTC

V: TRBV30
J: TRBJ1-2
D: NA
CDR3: CAWSSPAGGYTF
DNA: TGTGCCTGGAGCTCCCCGGCGGGGGGCTACACCTTC

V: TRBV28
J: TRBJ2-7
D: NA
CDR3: CASSFDPRDYEQYF
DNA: TGTGCCAGCAGTTTCGATCCGAGAGATTACGAGCAGTACTTC

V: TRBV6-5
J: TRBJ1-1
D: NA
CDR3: CASRKTENTEAFF
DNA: TGTGCCAGCAGAAAAACAGAGAACACTGAAGCTTTCTTT

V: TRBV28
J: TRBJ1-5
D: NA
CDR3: CASSLGQGLNQPQHF
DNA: TGTGCCAGCAGTTTAGGGCAGGGGCTCAATCAGCCCCAGCATTTT

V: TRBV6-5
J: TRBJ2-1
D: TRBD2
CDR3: CASSPGLAVYNEQFF
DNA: TGTGCCAGCAGTCCGGGACTAGCGGTCTACAATGAGCAGTTCTTC

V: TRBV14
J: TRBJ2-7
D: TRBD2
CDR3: CASSHRAGVPAYEQYF
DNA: TGTGCCAGCAGCCATAGAGCGGGGGTGCCAGCCTACGAGCAGTACTTC

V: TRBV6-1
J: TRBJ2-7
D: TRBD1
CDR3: CASSPGQGLGEQYF
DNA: TGTGCCAGCAGCCCGGGACAGGGACTGGGCGAGCAGTACTTC

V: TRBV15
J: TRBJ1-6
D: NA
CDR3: CATSNDLDGLSSYNSPLHF
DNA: TGTGCCACCAGCAACGACCTCGACGGACTTAGCTCCTATAATTCACCCCTCCACTTT

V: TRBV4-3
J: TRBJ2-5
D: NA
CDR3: CASSQDLSGSFVETQYF
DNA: TGCGCCAGCAGCCAAGATCTATCGGGGAGTTTCGTTGAGACCCAGTACTTC

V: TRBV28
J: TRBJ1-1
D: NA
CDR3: CASRDTTEAFF
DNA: TGTGCCAGCAGAGACACGACGGAAGCTTTCTTT

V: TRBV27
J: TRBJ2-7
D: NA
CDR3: CASSFRRGASYEQYF
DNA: TGTGCCAGCAGTTTTCGCCGGGGGGCGTCCTACGAGCAGTACTTC

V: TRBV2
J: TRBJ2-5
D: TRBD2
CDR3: CASRTGLAGGRETQYF
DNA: TGTGCCAGCAGGACGGGGTTAGCGGGGGGCCGAGAGACCCAGTACTTC

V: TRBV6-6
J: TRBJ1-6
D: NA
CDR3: CASFQAQNSPLHF
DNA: TGTGCCAGCTTTCAGGCCCAAAATTCACCCCTCCACTTT

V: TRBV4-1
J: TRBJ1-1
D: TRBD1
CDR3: CASSHWGTGNTEAFF
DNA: TGCGCCAGCAGCCATTGGGGGACAGGGAACACTGAAGCTTTCTTT

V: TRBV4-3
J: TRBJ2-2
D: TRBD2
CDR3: CASSQDPAGGTGELFF
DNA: TGCGCCAGCAGCCAAGATCCCGCGGGGGGGACCGGGGAGCTGTTTTTT

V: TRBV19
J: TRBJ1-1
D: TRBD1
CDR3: CAPGGGTEAFF
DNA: TGTGCCCCAGGGGGTGGGACTGAAGCTTTCTTT

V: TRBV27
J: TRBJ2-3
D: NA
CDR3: CASSATLQGSDTQYF
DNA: TGTGCCAGCAGTGCCACGCTACAGGGTTCAGATACGCAGTATTTT

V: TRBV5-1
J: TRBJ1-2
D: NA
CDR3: CASSLNWEDGYTF
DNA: TGCGCCAGCAGCTTGAACTGGGAGGATGGCTACACCTTC

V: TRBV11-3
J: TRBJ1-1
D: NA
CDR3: CASSLDPYSEAFF
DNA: TGTGCCAGCAGCTTAGATCCGTATTCTGAAGCTTTCTTT

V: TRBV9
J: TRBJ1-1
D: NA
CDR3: CASSKRQSSTEAFF
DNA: TGTGCCAGCAGCAAAAGACAGTCTAGCACTGAAGCTTTCTTT

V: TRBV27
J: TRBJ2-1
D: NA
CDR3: CASSFLGQNNEQFF
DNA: TGTGCCAGCAGTTTCCTGGGACAAAACAATGAGCAGTTCTTC

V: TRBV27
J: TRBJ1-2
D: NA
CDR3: CASSRQLTNYGYTF
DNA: TGTGCCAGCAGCCGACAGCTTACTAACTATGGCTACACCTTC

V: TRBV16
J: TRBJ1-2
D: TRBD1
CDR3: CASSQGDRAPIYGYTF
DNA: TGTGCCAGCAGCCAAGGGGACAGGGCCCCTATCTATGGCTACACCTTC

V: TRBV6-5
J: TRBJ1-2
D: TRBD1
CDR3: CASSSIGQGGYTF
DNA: TGTGCCAGCAGTTCCATCGGACAGGGCGGCTACACCTTC

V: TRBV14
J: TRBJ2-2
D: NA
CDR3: CASRRNPGELFF
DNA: TGTGCCAGCAGGCGAAACCCCGGGGAGCTGTTTTTT

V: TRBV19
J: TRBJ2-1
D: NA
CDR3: CASSRIDLEYNEQFF
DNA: TGTGCCAGTAGCCGGATAGACTTGGAATACAATGAGCAGTTCTTC

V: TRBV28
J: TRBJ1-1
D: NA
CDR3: CASTGTEAFF
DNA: TGTGCCAGCACCGGGACTGAAGCTTTCTTT

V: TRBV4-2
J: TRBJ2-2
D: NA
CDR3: CASSQEVLASGGELFF
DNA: TGTGCCAGCAGCCAAGAAGTCCTAGCGAGTGGCGGGGAGCTGTTTTTT

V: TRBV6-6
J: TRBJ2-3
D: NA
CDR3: CASSPTDGTQYF
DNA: TGTGCCAGCAGTCCGACCGACGGGACGCAGTATTTT

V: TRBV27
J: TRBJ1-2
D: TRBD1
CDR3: CASSLQGDYGYTF
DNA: TGTGCCAGCAGTCTACAGGGGGACTATGGCTACACCTTC

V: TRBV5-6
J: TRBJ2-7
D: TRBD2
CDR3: CASRGRGAYEQSF
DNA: TGTGCCAGCAGGGGGAGGGGAGCCTACGAGCAGTCCTTC

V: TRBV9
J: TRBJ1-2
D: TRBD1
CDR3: CASSVGQGAYGYTF
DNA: TGTGCCAGCAGCGTCGGACAGGGGGCCTATGGCTACACCTTC

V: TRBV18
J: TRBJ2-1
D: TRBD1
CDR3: CASSPVLSAGGWYYNEQFF
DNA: TGTGCCAGCTCACCAGTTCTGTCTGCAGGGGGATGGTACTACAATGAGCAGTTCTTC

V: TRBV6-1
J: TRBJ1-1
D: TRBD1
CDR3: CGSKSTGVTEAFF
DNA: TGTGGCAGCAAAAGTACAGGGGTCACTGAAGCTTTCTTT

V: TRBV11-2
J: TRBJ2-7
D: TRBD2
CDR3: CASSLAVWASGSYEQYF
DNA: TGTGCCAGCAGCTTAGCGGTCTGGGCTAGCGGCTCCTACGAGCAGTACTTC

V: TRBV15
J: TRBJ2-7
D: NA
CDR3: CATSRDQGYEQYF
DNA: TGTGCCACCAGCAGAGATCAGGGTTACGAGCAGTACTTC

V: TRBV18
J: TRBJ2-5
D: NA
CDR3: CASSPRRALETQYF
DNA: TGTGCCAGCTCACCACGCAGGGCCTTGGAGACCCAGTACTTC

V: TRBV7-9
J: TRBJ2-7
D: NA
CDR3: CASSPQGPYEQYF
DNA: TGTGCCAGCAGCCCACAGGGACCCTACGAGCAGTACTTC

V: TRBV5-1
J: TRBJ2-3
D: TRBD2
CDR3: CASSLGTSVGTDTQYF
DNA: TGCGCCAGCAGCTTGGGGACTAGCGTGGGCACAGATACGCAGTATTTT

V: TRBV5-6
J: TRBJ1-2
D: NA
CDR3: CASSLEEWAYGYTF
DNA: TGTGCCAGCAGCTTGGAGGAATGGGCCTATGGCTACACCTTC

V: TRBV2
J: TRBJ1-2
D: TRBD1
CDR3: CASSTQGARGYTF
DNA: TGTGCCAGCAGTACACAGGGGGCGCGGGGCTACACCTTC

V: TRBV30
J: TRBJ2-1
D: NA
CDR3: CAWSVSGSIYNEQFF
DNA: TGTGCCTGGAGTGTCAGCGGGTCAATTTACAATGAGCAGTTCTTC

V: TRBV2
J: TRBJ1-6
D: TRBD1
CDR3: CASSVGDRVNSPLHF
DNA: TGTGCCAGCAGTGTCGGGGACAGGGTCAATTCACCCCTCCACTTT